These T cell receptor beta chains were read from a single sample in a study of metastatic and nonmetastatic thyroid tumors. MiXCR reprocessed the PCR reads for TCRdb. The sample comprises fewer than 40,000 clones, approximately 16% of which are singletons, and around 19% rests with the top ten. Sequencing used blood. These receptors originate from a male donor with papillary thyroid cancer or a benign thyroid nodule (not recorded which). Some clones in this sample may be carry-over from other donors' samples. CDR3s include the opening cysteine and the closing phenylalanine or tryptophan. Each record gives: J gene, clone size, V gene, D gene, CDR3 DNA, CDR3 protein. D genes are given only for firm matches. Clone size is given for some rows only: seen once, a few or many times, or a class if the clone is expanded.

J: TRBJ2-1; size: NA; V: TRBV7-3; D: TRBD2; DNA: TGTGCCAGCAGCTTACGTCTGTCTAGCGGGAGCTATGAGCAGTTCTTC; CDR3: CASSLRLSSGSYEQFF
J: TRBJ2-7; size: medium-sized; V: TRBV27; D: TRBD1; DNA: TGTGCCAGCAGTCTACAGGGGACGCGCTACGAGCAGTACTTC; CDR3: CASSLQGTRYEQYF
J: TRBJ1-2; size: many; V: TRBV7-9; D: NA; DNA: TGTGCCAGCAGCTTAGGAGACAGCTTTTACTATGGCTACACCTTC; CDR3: CASSLGDSFYYGYTF
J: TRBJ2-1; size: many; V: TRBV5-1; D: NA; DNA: TGCGCCAGCAGCTTAGCTGTGGGCTCCTACAATGAGCAGTTCTTC; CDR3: CASSLAVGSYNEQFF
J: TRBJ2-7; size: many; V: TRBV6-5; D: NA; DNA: TGTGCCAGCAGTTACAGTCAGCCGCTAGCTTACGAGCAGTACTTC; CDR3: CASSYSQPLAYEQYF
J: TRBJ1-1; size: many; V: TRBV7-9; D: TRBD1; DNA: TGTGCCAGCAGCTTAAACCAGGGGGACACTGAAGCTTTCTTT; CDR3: CASSLNQGDTEAFF
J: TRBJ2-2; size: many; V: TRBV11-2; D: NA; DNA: TGTGCCAGCAGCTTAGACAAAACCACCGGGGAGCTGTTTTTT; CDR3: CASSLDKTTGELFF
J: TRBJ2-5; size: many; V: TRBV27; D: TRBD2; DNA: TGTGCCAGCAGTTCCCCCAGGACTAGCGGGGGGGAAGAGACCCAGTACTTC; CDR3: CASSSPRTSGGEETQYF
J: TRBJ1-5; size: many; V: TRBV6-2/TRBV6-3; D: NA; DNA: TGTGCCAGCAGTTGGGACACCCCTCTGAATCAGCCCCAGCATTTT; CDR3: CASSWDTPLNQPQHF
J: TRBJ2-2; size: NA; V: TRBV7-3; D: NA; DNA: TGTGCCAGCAGCTTTCAAGTCGGGGAGCTGTTTTTT; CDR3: CASSFQVGELFF
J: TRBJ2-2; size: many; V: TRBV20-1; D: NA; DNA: TGCAGTGCCGAACTCGGGGAGCTGTTTTTT; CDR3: CSAELGELFF
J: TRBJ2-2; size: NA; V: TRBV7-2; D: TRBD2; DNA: TGTGCCAGCAGCTTAGCGCGTGGACTAGCGGGAGGATGGACCGGGGAGCTGTTTTTT; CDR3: CASSLARGLAGGWTGELFF
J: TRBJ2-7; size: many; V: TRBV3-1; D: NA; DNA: TGTGCCAGCAGCTCTTCCTACGAGCAGTACTTC; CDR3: CASSSSYEQYF
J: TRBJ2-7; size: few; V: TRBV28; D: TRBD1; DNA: TGTGCCAGCATAGCACAGGGGGTAGCCGAGCAGTACTTC; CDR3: CASIAQGVAEQYF
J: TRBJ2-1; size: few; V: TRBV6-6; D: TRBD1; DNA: TGTGCCAGCATTTACCCCGGACAGGGGATGGATGAGCAGTTCTTC; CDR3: CASIYPGQGMDEQFF
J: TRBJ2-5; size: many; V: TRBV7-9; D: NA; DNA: TGTGCCAGCAGCCCAAGGGGGGAGACCCAGTACTTC; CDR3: CASSPRGETQYF
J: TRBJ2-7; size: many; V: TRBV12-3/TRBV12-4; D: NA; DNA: TGTGCCAGCAGTTTGTCCAGGGTACACGAGCAGTACTTC; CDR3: CASSLSRVHEQYF
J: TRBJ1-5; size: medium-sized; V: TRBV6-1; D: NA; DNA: TGTGCCAGCTGTGACAGAAGCAATCAGCCCCAGCATTTT; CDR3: CASCDRSNQPQHF
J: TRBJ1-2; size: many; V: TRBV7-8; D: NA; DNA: TGTGCCAGCAGCCCTGGGGTGGACTATGGCTACACCTTC; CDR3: CASSPGVDYGYTF
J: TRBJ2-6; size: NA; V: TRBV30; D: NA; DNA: TGTGCCTTGAGGCTCAGGTGGCGGAAGGCCGGGGCCAACGTCCTGACTTTC; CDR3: CALRLRWRKAGANVLTF
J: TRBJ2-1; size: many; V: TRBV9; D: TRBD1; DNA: TGTGCCAGCAGCGTAGCTCTGTATAGTGGACAGGGAGTAAATGAGCAGTTCTTC; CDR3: CASSVALYSGQGVNEQFF
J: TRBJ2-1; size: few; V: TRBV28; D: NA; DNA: TGCGCCAGCAGTTTCCCAGGTTTCAACAATGAGCAGTTCTTC; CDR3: CASSFPGFNNEQFF
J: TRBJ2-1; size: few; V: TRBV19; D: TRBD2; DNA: TGTGCCAGTAGTTTCGGGACTAGCGGTGAGCAGTTCTTC; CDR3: CASSFGTSGEQFF
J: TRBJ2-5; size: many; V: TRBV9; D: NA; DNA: TGTGCCAGCAGCACGCGACTCCAAGAGACCCAGTACTTC; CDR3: CASSTRLQETQYF